A selection of T cell receptor beta chains follows, all from one sample in a study of T cells after yellow fever vaccination. TCRdb processed the 5' RACE reads anew with MiXCR; each CDR3 protein has one entry. The repertoire has 200,000 to 300,000 distinct CDR3 sequences, 6.7% of them found once; the top ten carry 0.8% to 1.2%. The starting material was CD4+ T cells sorted from PBMCs, obtained on the day of the yellow fever booster vaccination. The source is a man under 40 who received the YFV17D yellow fever vaccine. Each CDR3 is given without its conserved first and last residue. D genes are given only for firm matches.

J: TRBJ2-7
D: TRBD2
V: TRBV20-1
CDR3: SATVERDLYEQY

J: TRBJ2-5
D: TRBD2
V: TRBV9
CDR3: ASSVEGGRALETQY

J: TRBJ2-2
D: NA
V: TRBV18
CDR3: ASSPPQIPTGELF

J: TRBJ1-1
D: NA
V: TRBV29-1
CDR3: SASRSENTEAF

J: TRBJ2-1
D: NA
V: TRBV2
CDR3: ASRLFASSYNEQF

J: TRBJ1-1
D: TRBD1
V: TRBV12-3/TRBV12-4
CDR3: ASSLTGGYTEAF

J: TRBJ1-1
D: NA
V: TRBV20-1
CDR3: SARLWPDRPNTEAF

J: TRBJ1-1
D: TRBD1
V: TRBV7-2
CDR3: ASSLYRGTEAF

J: TRBJ1-2
D: NA
V: TRBV12-3/TRBV12-4
CDR3: ASSYPSGVGYT

J: TRBJ2-3
D: TRBD2
V: TRBV20-1
CDR3: SASTLRRESDTQY

J: TRBJ2-5
D: NA
V: TRBV24-1
CDR3: ATSSRAGGQETQY

J: TRBJ2-2
D: TRBD2
V: TRBV5-1
CDR3: ASNSLPSGSSNTGELF

J: TRBJ1-1
D: NA
V: TRBV20-1
CDR3: SARDYPEAF

J: TRBJ2-1
D: NA
V: TRBV7-2
CDR3: ASSRTVYNEQF

J: TRBJ1-1
D: NA
V: TRBV7-2
CDR3: ASSAHRNTEAF

J: TRBJ2-5
D: NA
V: TRBV20-1
CDR3: SAARSQETQY

J: TRBJ2-7
D: TRBD2
V: TRBV10-3
CDR3: AISEGGGRAPYEQY